These T cell receptor beta chains were read from a single sample in a study of cytomegalovirus exposure and HLA in healthy donors. TCRdb's table, derived via immunoSEQ multiplex PCR, lists solely in-frame clones and lacks some. The sample has about 160,000 clones, roughly 82% seen once. Sequenced input: PBMCs. Receptors originate from a man over 45 in good health and CMV-seropositive. The CDR3 runs from the conserved cysteine through the conserved F or W. A D gene is named only where the DNA matches it firmly. Size tells how often a clone was seen (once, few, many) or the class of an expanded clone, and some rows leave it out.

>NA|NA|TRBV6-1|TRBJ2-5
TGTGCCAGCAATTTTGGACTATACCAAGAGACCCAGTACTTC
CASNFGLYQETQYF
>NA|TRBD2|TRBV7-8|TRBJ2-1
TGTGCCAGCAGCCGAACTAGCGGGGCGTACAATGAGCAGTTCTTC
CASSRTSGAYNEQFF
>NA|NA|TRBV12-2|TRBJ2-1
TGTGCAAGTCGCTTCCGGGTTCTAGCGGGAAAGCTCTACAATGAGCAGTTCTTC
CASRFRVLAGKLYNEQFF
>NA|NA|TRBV18|TRBJ2-7
TGTGCCAGCTCACCTCTAGGGGAAACCTACGAGCAGTACTTC
CASSPLGETYEQYF
>NA|TRBD1|TRBV11-3|TRBJ2-3
TGTGCCAGCAGCTCTCCCGGGACAGCCACAGATACGCAGTATTTT
CASSSPGTATDTQYF
>few|NA|TRBV5-4|TRBJ1-1
TGTGCCAGCAGCTCAACAGAGACACTCACTGAAGCTTTCTTT
CASSSTETLTEAFF
>once|NA|TRBV13|TRBJ2-1
TGTGCCAGCAGCTTAAATCGAGCGGCTTGGGCCTACAATGAGCAGTTCTTC
CASSLNRAAWAYNEQFF
>NA|TRBD2|TRBV7-2|TRBJ2-5
TGTGCCAGCAGACAGGGTAGCGGGGTGTGGGAGACCCAGTACTTC
CASRQGSGVWETQYF
>NA|TRBD2|TRBV27|TRBJ2-7
TGTGCCAGCAGTCCGCGGACTAGCGGGGCCCTCTACGAGCAGTACTTC
CASSPRTSGALYEQYF
>NA|TRBD2|TRBV4-2|TRBJ2-1
TGTGCCAGCAGCCAAAGGACTAGCGGGAGTAAAGGGACCTACAATGAGCAGTTCTTC
CASSQRTSGSKGTYNEQFF
>NA|NA|TRBV27|TRBJ2-1
TGTGCCAGCAAACAGGGCTCCTACAATGAGCAGTTCTTC
CASKQGSYNEQFF
>NA|TRBD2|TRBV4-2|TRBJ2-3
TGTGCCAGCAGCCAAGGGAGCGGGAGTTGGGGCACAGATACGCAGTATTTT
CASSQGSGSWGTDTQYF
>few|TRBD1|TRBV4-3|TRBJ1-1
TGCGCCAGCAGCCAAGATGTAAGGGGGCGGCACACTGAAGCTTTCTTT
CASSQDVRGRHTEAFF
>NA|TRBD1|TRBV11-2|TRBJ1-1
TGTGCCAGCAGCTTACAACGTGTAGGACAGGGGACAGCTTTCTTT
CASSLQRVGQGTAFF
>NA|TRBD1|TRBV2|TRBJ1-5
TGTGCCAGCAGTCGAGCGGGACAGGGGGCGATTGATTGGAATCAGCCCCAGCATTTT
CASSRAGQGAIDWNQPQHF
>NA|TRBD1|TRBV5-4|TRBJ2-6
TGTGCCAGCAGCTTGGCCACAGGGGTAGGGGCCAACGTCCTGACTTTC
CASSLATGVGANVLTF
>NA|NA|TRBV6-6|TRBJ1-2
TGTGCCAGCAGTCAGGGGATTAACTATGGCTACACCTTC
CASSQGINYGYTF
>NA|NA|TRBV29-1|TRBJ1-3
TGCAGCGCCCGGCGGGGGGCTTCTGGAAACACCATATATTTT
CSARRGASGNTIYF
>NA|NA|TRBV5-1|TRBJ2-3
TGCGCCAGCAGCCCAGGGACAATGGGGGATACGCAGTATTTT
CASSPGTMGDTQYF
>NA|TRBD2|TRBV4-3|TRBJ2-3
TGCGCCAGCAGCCAAAACGGGGGGTTGGCAGATACGCAGTATTTT
CASSQNGGLADTQYF
>NA|NA|TRBV7-2|TRBJ2-1
TGTGCCAGCAGCCACCAAGATCCTACCTACAATGAGCAGTTCTTC
CASSHQDPTYNEQFF
>NA|NA|TRBV25-1|TRBJ2-5
TGTGCCAGCAGTGAAAGGGGGTCGGGGCAAGAGACCCAGTACTTC
CASSERGSGQETQYF
>NA|TRBD1|TRBV2|TRBJ1-5
TGTGCCAGCAGTAGACAGGGCCTATCCAATCAGCCCCAGCATTTT
CASSRQGLSNQPQHF
>once|TRBD1|TRBV30|TRBJ2-7
TGTGCCTGGAATGCAGGGGGCGACGAGCAGTACTTC
CAWNAGGDEQYF
>NA|NA|TRBV19|TRBJ2-5
TGTGCCAGTAGGGGGCCACCGCAAGAGACCCAGTACTTC
CASRGPPQETQYF
>once|NA|TRBV18|TRBJ1-1
TGTGCCAGCTCACCGCAGACAGGGAACACTGAAGCTTTCTTT
CASSPQTGNTEAFF
>NA|NA|TRBV5-6|TRBJ2-1
TGTGCCAGCAGCTTGGTGCCAGGGTCCCACAATGAGCAGTTCTTC
CASSLVPGSHNEQFF
>NA|NA|TRBV19|TRBJ1-5
TGTGCCAGTAGTATAGGGGCAGTTAGCAATCAGCCCCAGCATTTT
CASSIGAVSNQPQHF
>NA|TRBD1|TRBV18|TRBJ1-1
TGTGCCAGCTCACCAGTTATAATGGGGACAGGGATAGTGAACACTGAAGCTTTCTTT
CASSPVIMGTGIVNTEAFF
>NA|TRBD1|TRBV5-1|TRBJ2-5
TGCGCCAGCGGCTTCCAGACAGGTTCCAGGGGGGAGACCCAGTACTTC
CASGFQTGSRGETQYF
>NA|TRBD2|TRBV7-9|TRBJ2-3
TGTTCCAGCAGCCAACTAGCGGGGGGTTTTTTTGATACGCAGTATTTT
CSSSQLAGGFFDTQYF
>NA|TRBD2|TRBV30|TRBJ2-3
TGTGCCTGGAGGCCAACTAGCGGTAGCACAGATACGCAGTATTTT
CAWRPTSGSTDTQYF
>NA|NA|TRBV30|TRBJ2-5
TGTGCCTGGAGTGTCGGGCTAGCGAGTCAAGAGACCCAGTACTTC
CAWSVGLASQETQYF
>NA|NA|TRBV9|TRBJ1-1
TGTGCCAGCAGCGTAGACACAGGGTCGAACACTGAAGCTTTCTTT
CASSVDTGSNTEAFF
>NA|TRBD1|TRBV19|TRBJ1-5
TGTGCCAGTAGCAGGGGACAGAATAGCAATCAGCCCCAGCATTTT
CASSRGQNSNQPQHF
>NA|TRBD1|TRBV28|TRBJ1-1
TGTGCCAGCAGTTTCGGACAGGGGGATGAAGCTTTCTTT
CASSFGQGDEAFF
>NA|NA|TRBV18|TRBJ2-7
TGTGCCAGCTCACCACCCCAGGGTACACACGAGCAGTACTTC
CASSPPQGTHEQYF
>NA|TRBD1|TRBV5-4|TRBJ1-1
TGTGCCGCCGAGACAGGGGTGAACACTGAAGCTTTCTTT
CAAETGVNTEAFF
>NA|NA|TRBV14|TRBJ1-3
TGTGCCAGCAGCTTAGACAATCCTGGAAACACCATATATTTT
CASSLDNPGNTIYF
>once|TRBD2|TRBV10-3|TRBJ2-6
TGTGCCATCCGTTCCGCTAGCGGAACCTCTGGGGCCAACGTCCTGACTTTC
CAIRSASGTSGANVLTF
>NA|TRBD2|TRBV28|TRBJ2-7
TGTGCCAGCACCGTGACTAGCGGGGTCTCCTACGGGCAGTACTTC
CASTVTSGVSYGQYF
>few|NA|TRBV5-1|TRBJ1-2
TGCGCCAGCAGCTTCGACTCATGGGGCCAGGATGGCTACACCTTC
CASSFDSWGQDGYTF
>NA|TRBD1|TRBV7-2|TRBJ2-5
TGTGCCAGCAGCTCGACAGGGGTTGGGGAGACCCAGTACTTC
CASSSTGVGETQYF
>NA|NA|TRBV18|TRBJ1-1
TGTGCCAGCTCGCGCGACGGGCTGAGGGACACTGAAGCTTTCTTT
CASSRDGLRDTEAFF
>NA|NA|TRBV27|TRBJ1-5
TGTGCCAGCAGTCCCGGACACAGCAATCAGCCCCAGCATTTT
CASSPGHSNQPQHF
>NA|NA|TRBV5-1|TRBJ2-3
TGCGCCAGCAGCTGGGAGCGCACAGATACGCAGTATTTT
CASSWERTDTQYF
>NA|TRBD2|TRBV5-1|TRBJ2-5
TGCGCCAGCAGACTAGCGGGGGGTTTAGGGGAGACCCAGTACTTC
CASRLAGGLGETQYF
>few|NA|TRBV4-2|TRBJ2-4
TGTGCCAGCAGCCAAGATCGTAGAATGGAAAACATTCAGTACTTC
CASSQDRRMENIQYF
>NA|TRBD2|TRBV4-3|TRBJ2-7
TGCGCCAGCAGCCAAGAAGTTGCCCGGACTAGCGGGAGTTACGAGCAGTACTTC
CASSQEVARTSGSYEQYF
>NA|TRBD1|TRBV4-1|TRBJ1-1
TGCGCCAGCAGCCAAGGGGACAGGGATAAAGCTTTCTTT
CASSQGDRDKAFF
>NA|TRBD2|TRBV28|TRBJ2-7
TGTGCCAGCAGCCCGCGGGACTACCTTTCCTACGAGCAGTACTTC
CASSPRDYLSYEQYF
>NA|NA|TRBV6-5|TRBJ1-4
TGTGCCAGCAGTTACAACAGGGCGACTAATGAAAAACTGTTTTTT
CASSYNRATNEKLFF